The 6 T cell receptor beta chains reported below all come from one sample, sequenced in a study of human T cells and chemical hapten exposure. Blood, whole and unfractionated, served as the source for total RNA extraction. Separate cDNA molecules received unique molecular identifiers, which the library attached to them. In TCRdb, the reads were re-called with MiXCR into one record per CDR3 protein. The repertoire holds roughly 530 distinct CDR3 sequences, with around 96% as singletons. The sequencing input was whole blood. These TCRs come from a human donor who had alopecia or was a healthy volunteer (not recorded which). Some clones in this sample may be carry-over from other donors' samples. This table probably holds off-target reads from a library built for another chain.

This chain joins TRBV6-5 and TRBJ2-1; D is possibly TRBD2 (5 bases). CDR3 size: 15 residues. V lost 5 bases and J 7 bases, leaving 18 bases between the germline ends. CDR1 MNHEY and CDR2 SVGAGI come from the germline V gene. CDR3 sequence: CASSRGPGPANEQFF. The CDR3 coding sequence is TGTGCCAGCAGTCGCGGGCCCGGCCCCGCGAATGAGCAGTTCTTC.

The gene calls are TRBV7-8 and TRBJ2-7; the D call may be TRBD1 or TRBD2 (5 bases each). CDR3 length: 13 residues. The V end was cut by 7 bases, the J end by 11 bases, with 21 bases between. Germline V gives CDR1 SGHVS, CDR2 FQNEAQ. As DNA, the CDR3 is TGTGCCAGCACCCACCGGGACCCGGCGGAAGAGTACTTC. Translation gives CASTHRDPAEEYF.

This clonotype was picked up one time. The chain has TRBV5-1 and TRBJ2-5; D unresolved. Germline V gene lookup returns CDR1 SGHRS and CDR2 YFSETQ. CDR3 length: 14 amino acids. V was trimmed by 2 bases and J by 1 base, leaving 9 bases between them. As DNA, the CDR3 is TGCGCCAGCAGCTTTGAGCCCTTCCAAGAGACCCAGTACTTC. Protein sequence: CASSFEPFQETQYF. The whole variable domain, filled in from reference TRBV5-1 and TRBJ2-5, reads KAGVTQTPRYLIKTRGQQVTLSCSPISGHRSVSWYQQTPGQGLQFLFEYFSETQRNKGNFPGRFSGRQFSNSRSEMNVSTLELGDSALYLCASSFEPFQETQYFGPGTRLLVL.

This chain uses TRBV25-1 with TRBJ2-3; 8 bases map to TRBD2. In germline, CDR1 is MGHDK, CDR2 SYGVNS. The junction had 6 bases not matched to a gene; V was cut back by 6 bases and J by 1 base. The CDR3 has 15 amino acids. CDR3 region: CASSGGELGTDTQYF. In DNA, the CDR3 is TGTGCCAGCAGCGGGGGGGAGTTGGGCACAGATACGCAGTATTTT. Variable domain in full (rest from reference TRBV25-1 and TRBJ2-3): EADIYQTPRYLVIGTGKKITLECSQTMGHDKMYWYQQDPGMELHLIHYSYGVNSTEKGDLSSESTVSRIRTEHFPLTLESARPSHTSQYLCASSGGELGTDTQYFGPGTRLTVL.

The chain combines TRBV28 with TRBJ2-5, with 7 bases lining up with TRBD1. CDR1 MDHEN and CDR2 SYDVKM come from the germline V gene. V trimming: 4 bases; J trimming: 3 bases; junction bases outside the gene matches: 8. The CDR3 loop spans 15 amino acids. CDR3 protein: CASSSGGLREETQYF. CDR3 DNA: TGTGCCAGCAGTTCAGGGGGATTGAGAGAAGAGACCCAGTACTTC.

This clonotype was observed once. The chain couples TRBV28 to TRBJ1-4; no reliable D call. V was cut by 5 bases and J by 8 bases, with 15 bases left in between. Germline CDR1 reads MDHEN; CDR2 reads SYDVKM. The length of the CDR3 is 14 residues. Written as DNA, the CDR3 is TGTGCCAGCAGTCCCTTCGGCCGGCCGGAAAAACTGTTTTTT. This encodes CASSPFGRPEKLFF.